This entry features one T cell receptor (beta chain) sequence. These data belong to a study of PD-L1 blockade in urothelial cancer. This table comes from immunoSEQ multiplex PCR, and its TCRdb copy is limited to in-frame clones, with some not included. Among tens of thousands of clones, roughly 87% were seen once, and the ten largest hold around 8%. The germline V and J ends were trimmed by 3 bases and 0 bases, with 2 bases remaining between them. Per the germline V gene, CDR1 is SGHNT and CDR2 is YYREEE (reference sequence). CDR3 length: 12 residues. There were between 1 and 8 samples from each patient, taken pretreatment and on-treatment.

Material: PBMCs, obtained around atezolizumab (anti-PD-L1) treatment. This receptor was taken from a man in his 60s with urothelial cancer. The V gene is TRBV5-4, the J gene TRBJ2-3; D call uncertain. The CDR3 nucleotides are TGTGCCAGCAGCTCTAGCACAGATACGCAGTATTTT. Its translation is CASSSSTDTQYF.